One T cell receptor (beta chain) is described in this entry. The data stem from a study of low-dose radiotherapy and immunotherapy resistance in tumors. V was pared by 5 bases and J by 5 bases, with 5 bases of the junction left unmatched. The CDR3 is 15 amino acids. Germline V lookup: CDR1 SGHNT, CDR2 YYREEE (reference sequence). Time point denoted: before trial treatment. TRAV and TRBV primers primed cDNA for both TCRalpha and TCRbeta. With a constant-region primer and a V-primer adapter, TCRs were subjected to 15 to 25 PCR cycles of amplification. TCRdb re-called the reads with MiXCR, one entry per CDR3 protein. The sample has fewer than 90,000 distinct CDR3 sequences, roughly 30% seen once.

The starting material was PBMCs, obtained before treatment. This sequence was found in a female donor with ovarian cancer. The chain is built from TRBV5-4 and TRBJ2-1, with 12 nucleotides matching TRBD2. CDR3 in amino acids: CASSQRLAGDNEQFF. In DNA, the CDR3 is TGTGCCAGCAGTCAGCGACTAGCGGGGGACAATGAGCAGTTCTTC.